Listed below are T cell receptor beta chains from one sample, sequenced in a study of T cell responses to AZD1222 COVID-19 vaccine. Clones were read by immunoSEQ multiplex PCR, and TCRdb kept only the in-frame ones, dropping some. The profile shows about 140,000 clones, 80% to 90% of them singletons. Here the sequenced sample was peripheral blood, taken on day 0 of AZD1222 vaccination. These receptors all come from an adult in good health. Both conserved end residues are part of each CDR3. A D gene is named only where the DNA matches it firmly. The size field is filled for only some rows; it gives once, few, many or a size class.

CASSAYRRQENGYTF	TGTGCCAGCAGCGCATACCGACGACAGGAGAACGGCTACACCTTC	-	-	TRBJ1-2	TRBV11-2
CAWGRSSYNSPLHF	TGTGCCTGGGGCAGGAGCTCCTATAATTCACCCCTCCACTTT	-	-	TRBJ1-6	TRBV30
CASSPFPGDAYEQYF	TGTGCCAGCTCACCGTTCCCAGGGGATGCCTACGAGCAGTACTTC	-	-	TRBJ2-7	TRBV18
CASSHRGGGRGADTQYF	TGTGCCAGCAGCCATCGGGGTGGCGGGAGAGGGGCAGATACGCAGTATTTT	TRBD2	-	TRBJ2-3	TRBV14
CASSGQGGPSPDTQYF	TGTGCCAGCAGCGGACAGGGCGGGCCGAGTCCAGATACGCAGTATTTT	TRBD1	-	TRBJ2-3	TRBV27
CASNKRTGSSNQPQHF	TGTGCCAGCAACAAAAGGACAGGGTCGAGCAATCAGCCCCAGCATTTT	TRBD1	-	TRBJ1-5	TRBV7-9
CAWSSSEETQYF	TGTGCCTGGAGTTCTTCGGAAGAGACCCAGTACTTC	-	-	TRBJ2-5	TRBV30
CASSPTGGLDGYTF	TGTGCCAGCTCACCGACCGGGGGCTTGGATGGCTACACCTTC	-	once	TRBJ1-2	TRBV18
CATALAGYNEQFF	TGTGCCACCGCACTAGCAGGTTACAATGAGCAGTTCTTC	-	-	TRBJ2-1	TRBV7-9
CASSQGSGYTF	TGCGCCAGCAGTCAGGGTTCTGGCTACACCTTC	-	-	TRBJ1-2	TRBV5-1
CASSLVVGGGKEQYF	TGTGCCAGCAGCTTGGTAGTGGGGGGTGGTAAGGAGCAGTACTTC	-	-	TRBJ2-7	TRBV5-4
CASSQDSSGPYNEQFF	TGCGCCAGCAGCCAAGATTCTAGCGGGCCTTACAATGAGCAGTTCTTC	TRBD2	-	TRBJ2-1	TRBV4-1
CASSESGARNTEAFF	TGCGCCAGCAGTGAGTCAGGGGCCCGGAACACTGAAGCTTTCTTT	-	-	TRBJ1-1	TRBV10-1
CASSQGLAGAGHEQFF	TGCGCCAGCAGCCAAGGGCTAGCGGGAGCTGGCCATGAGCAGTTCTTC	TRBD2	-	TRBJ2-1	TRBV4-3
CASSLRTGRGNTIYF	TGTGCCAGCAGTCTCCGGACAGGGAGAGGAAACACCATATATTTT	TRBD1	-	TRBJ1-3	TRBV13
CASSYNARTDFFSYEQYF	TGTGCCAGCAGTTACAATGCTCGGACAGATTTTTTCTCCTACGAGCAGTACTTC	-	-	TRBJ2-7	TRBV6-2/TRBV6-3
CASTLGDRDQPQHF	TGTGCCAGCACCTTGGGGGACAGGGACCAGCCCCAGCATTTT	TRBD1	few	TRBJ1-5	TRBV7-9
CAWSDMPGEQPQHF	TGTGCCTGGAGTGATATGCCGGGAGAGCAGCCCCAGCATTTT	-	-	TRBJ1-5	TRBV30
CASRLGGRGNYGYTF	TGTGCCAGCAGACTTGGAGGGAGGGGGAACTATGGCTACACCTTC	-	-	TRBJ1-2	TRBV28
CASSQDPGGSYGYTF	TGTGCCAGCAGCCAAGATCCGGGGGGGTCCTATGGCTACACCTTC	-	-	TRBJ1-2	TRBV3-1/TRBV3-2
CASNTRSYEQYF	TGTGCCAGCAACACTAGATCCTACGAGCAGTACTTC	-	-	TRBJ2-7	TRBV28
CASSDTGRTSTDTQYF	TGTGCCAGTAGCGATACGGGGCGAACCAGCACAGATACGCAGTATTTT	-	-	TRBJ2-3	TRBV19
CASSRREDTEAFF	TGTGCCAGCAGTCGTAGGGAGGACACTGAAGCTTTCTTT	-	-	TRBJ1-1	TRBV27
CAWSVGQKMDQPQHF	TGTGCCTGGAGTGTAGGACAAAAAATGGATCAGCCCCAGCATTTT	-	-	TRBJ1-5	TRBV30
CAWSLRGNTEAFF	TGTGCCTGGAGTCTAAGAGGGAACACTGAAGCTTTCTTT	-	once	TRBJ1-1	TRBV30
CASSEGPRANTEAFF	TGTGCCAGCAGTGAAGGTCCAAGGGCGAACACTGAAGCTTTCTTT	-	-	TRBJ1-1	TRBV6-1
CASSLDTGGAFF	TGTGCCAGCAGCTTGGATACAGGGGGAGCTTTCTTT	TRBD1	few	TRBJ1-1	TRBV11-2
CASSPSGTGAQPQHF	TGTGCCAGCAGCCCCAGCGGGACAGGGGCCCAGCCCCAGCATTTT	TRBD1	-	TRBJ1-5	TRBV9
CASSYSPGQGFPGYTF	TGTGCCAGCAGTTATTCTCCGGGACAGGGGTTTCCTGGCTACACCTTC	TRBD1	-	TRBJ1-2	TRBV6-5
CASTLPGGGYNEQFF	TGTGCCAGCACCCTACCAGGGGGGGGATACAATGAGCAGTTCTTC	-	-	TRBJ2-1	TRBV28
CAIRTGTGYTF	TGTGCCATCCGGACAGGGACTGGCTACACCTTC	TRBD1	once	TRBJ1-2	TRBV28
CASSLNNEKLFF	TGCGCCAGCAGCCTCAACAATGAAAAACTGTTTTTT	-	-	TRBJ1-4	TRBV5-1
CASSLGGSGYTF	TGTGCCAGCAGTTTGGGAGGGAGTGGCTACACCTTC	-	-	TRBJ1-2	TRBV12-3/TRBV12-4
CASSQPGLPNEQFF	TGCGCCAGCAGCCAACCGGGACTACCCAATGAGCAGTTCTTC	TRBD2	-	TRBJ2-1	TRBV4-3
CASSVPGLGEKLFF	TGTGCCAGCAGCGTGCCAGGACTTGGAGAAAAACTGTTTTTT	-	-	TRBJ1-4	TRBV9
CASSLRTGYEQYF	TGTGCCAGCAGCCTACGGACAGGGTACGAGCAGTACTTC	TRBD1	-	TRBJ2-7	TRBV7-9
CASSTQGQGGSGNTIYF	TGTGCCAGTAGTACCCAGGGACAGGGCGGCTCTGGAAACACCATATATTTT	TRBD1	-	TRBJ1-3	TRBV19
CASSEQAHNEQFF	TGCGCCAGCAGTGAGCAGGCGCACAATGAGCAGTTCTTC	-	-	TRBJ2-1	TRBV10-2
CASSLWAEGNTEAFF	TGTGCCAGCAGTTTATGGGCCGAGGGAAACACTGAAGCTTTCTTT	-	-	TRBJ1-1	TRBV28
CASSDGRGRNQPQHF	TGTGCCAGCAGTGACGGGCGGGGGAGAAATCAGCCCCAGCATTTT	-	once	TRBJ1-5	TRBV2
CASSINTGTTGNTIYF	TGTGCCAGTAGTATTAATACCGGGACAACTGGAAACACCATATATTTT	-	once	TRBJ1-3	TRBV19
CATTSGTLGGTDTQYF	TGTGCCACAACTAGCGGTACTCTAGGCGGCACAGATACGCAGTATTTT	TRBD2	-	TRBJ2-3	TRBV10-3
CASSLEILSYEQYF	TGCGCCAGCAGCTTGGAAATTCTATCCTACGAGCAGTACTTC	-	-	TRBJ2-7	TRBV5-1
CASSVGGQTNSPLHF	TGTGCCAGCAGCGTAGGTGGACAGACTAATTCACCCCTCCACTTT	-	-	TRBJ1-6	TRBV9
CASNFGGTGFYEQYF	TGTGCCAGTAACTTCGGCGGGACCGGATTCTACGAGCAGTACTTC	-	-	TRBJ2-7	TRBV28
CASSLVVSRGTYEQYF	TGTGCCAGCAGCTTAGTCGTGTCCAGGGGGACCTACGAGCAGTACTTC	TRBD1	-	TRBJ2-7	TRBV7-9
CSAIAGVAPSGNEQFF	TGCAGCGCTATAGCGGGAGTAGCCCCTTCGGGGAATGAGCAGTTCTTC	TRBD2	few	TRBJ2-1	TRBV29-1
CASSLDRIRGYTF	TGTGCCAGCAGTTTGGACAGGATACGAGGCTACACCTTC	TRBD1	-	TRBJ1-2	TRBV28
CASSVSASGELFF	TGTGCCAGCAGCGTAAGTGCGTCCGGGGAGCTGTTTTTT	-	-	TRBJ2-2	TRBV9
CASSSAGLREETQYF	TGCGCCAGCAGCTCAGCAGGACTGCGAGAGGAGACCCAGTACTTC	-	once	TRBJ2-5	TRBV5-1
CASTSGPTGYGYTF	TGTGCCAGCACCTCGGGGCCGACAGGCTATGGCTACACCTTC	-	-	TRBJ1-2	TRBV3-1/TRBV3-2
CASSMGDSIDTIYF	TGCGCCAGCAGCATGGGGGACAGTATAGACACCATATATTTT	TRBD1	few	TRBJ1-3	TRBV5-1
CASSLVALAGGDTQYF	TGTGCCAGCAGCTTAGTTGCCCTAGCGGGAGGTGATACGCAGTATTTT	TRBD2	-	TRBJ2-3	TRBV7-2
CSVVVQGGNTIYF	TGCAGCGTTGTTGTGCAGGGGGGAAACACCATATATTTT	-	-	TRBJ1-3	TRBV29-1
CASSLVGSVHEQYF	TGTGCCAGCAGTTTAGTGGGGAGTGTGCACGAGCAGTACTTC	-	-	TRBJ2-7	TRBV28
CASSQDDRGSDTQYF	TGTGCCAGCAGCCAAGATGACAGGGGCTCAGATACGCAGTATTTT	TRBD1	-	TRBJ2-3	TRBV3-1/TRBV3-2